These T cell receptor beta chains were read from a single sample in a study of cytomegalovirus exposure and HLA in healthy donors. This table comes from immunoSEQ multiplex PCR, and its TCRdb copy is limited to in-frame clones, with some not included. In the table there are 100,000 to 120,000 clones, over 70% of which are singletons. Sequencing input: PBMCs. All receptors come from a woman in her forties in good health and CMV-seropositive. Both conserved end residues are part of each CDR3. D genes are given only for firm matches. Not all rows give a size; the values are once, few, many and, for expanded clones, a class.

CDR3: CASGNGQIINTGELFF; DNA: TGCGCCAGCGGTAACGGACAGATAATAAACACCGGGGAGCTGTTTTTT; V: TRBV5-1; J: TRBJ2-2; size: -; D: -
CDR3: CASSLDRVVTDTQYF; DNA: TGTGCCAGCAGTTTGGACAGGGTGGTCACAGATACGCAGTATTTT; V: TRBV28; J: TRBJ2-3; size: once; D: TRBD1
CDR3: CASSKQGASSTGELFF; DNA: TGCGCCAGCAGCAAACAGGGGGCGTCATCGACCGGGGAGCTGTTTTTT; V: TRBV5-1; J: TRBJ2-2; size: once; D: TRBD1
CDR3: CASSFEGATGEQYF; DNA: TGTGCCAGCAGCTTCGAGGGGGCGACTGGCGAGCAGTACTTC; V: TRBV7-9; J: TRBJ2-7; size: -; D: TRBD1
CDR3: CASSPFPGQAIQPQHF; DNA: TGTGCCAGCAGTCCCTTCCCGGGACAGGCGATTCAGCCCCAGCATTTT; V: TRBV28; J: TRBJ1-5; size: -; D: TRBD1
CDR3: CASSLTGRGQPQHF; DNA: TGTGCCAGCAGCTTGACAGGGAGAGGACAGCCCCAGCATTTT; V: TRBV5-8; J: TRBJ1-5; size: -; D: -
CDR3: CASSLRGPATSGTTDTQYF; DNA: TGTGCCAGCAGCTTAAGGGGCCCCGCGACTAGCGGGACAACAGATACGCAGTATTTT; V: TRBV7-8; J: TRBJ2-3; size: -; D: TRBD2
CDR3: CASSGGTCVGQETQYF; DNA: TGTGCCAGTAGTGGAGGAACGTGCGTGGGGCAAGAGACCCAGTACTTC; V: TRBV19; J: TRBJ2-5; size: -; D: -
CDR3: CASSSPGTSHPRGYTF; DNA: TGTGCCAGCAGTTCCCCCGGGACATCTCACCCCCGGGGCTACACCTTC; V: TRBV28; J: TRBJ1-2; size: -; D: -
CDR3: CASSLLVMGQGNYGYTF; DNA: TGTGCCAGCAGCTTATTAGTAATGGGACAGGGAAACTATGGCTACACCTTC; V: TRBV11-2; J: TRBJ1-2; size: -; D: TRBD1
CDR3: CASSLGSELNGYTF; DNA: TGCGCCAGCAGCTTGGGCTCAGAATTAAATGGCTACACCTTC; V: TRBV5-1; J: TRBJ1-2; size: -; D: -
CDR3: CASSRRQNNQPQHF; DNA: TGTGCCAGCAGTCGTCGACAGAACAATCAGCCCCAGCATTTT; V: TRBV6-5; J: TRBJ1-5; size: -; D: -
CDR3: CAWAGASTKNIQYF; DNA: TGTGCCTGGGCGGGAGCCTCTACCAAAAACATTCAGTACTTC; V: TRBV28; J: TRBJ2-4; size: -; D: TRBD2
CDR3: CASSARQGENIQYF; DNA: TGTGCCAGCAGTGCCAGACAGGGAGAAAACATTCAGTACTTC; V: TRBV6-5; J: TRBJ2-4; size: -; D: TRBD1
CDR3: CASSGYREETQYF; DNA: TGTGCCAGCAGCGGCTACAGGGAAGAGACCCAGTACTTC; V: TRBV7-8; J: TRBJ2-5; size: -; D: -
CDR3: CATSMTSGRAGGNEQFF; DNA: TGTGCCACCAGCATGACTAGCGGGAGGGCCGGGGGGAATGAGCAGTTCTTC; V: TRBV15; J: TRBJ2-1; size: -; D: TRBD2
CDR3: CASSRGLAGTNAYEQYF; DNA: TGCGCCAGCAGCCGTGGACTAGCGGGGACGAACGCCTACGAGCAGTACTTC; V: TRBV4-1; J: TRBJ2-7; size: once; D: TRBD2
CDR3: CASTLSLAGGVETQYF; DNA: TGTGCCAGCACCCTCTCCCTAGCGGGGGGTGTAGAAACGCAGTATTTT; V: TRBV5-8; J: TRBJ2-3; size: -; D: TRBD2
CDR3: CARSQLRDRDLGGKSPLHF; DNA: TGTGCCAGAAGTCAACTCCGGGACAGGGATTTAGGTGGTAAGTCACCCCTCCACTTT; V: TRBV5-3; J: TRBJ1-6; size: -; D: TRBD1
CDR3: CAISDSQGSNGYTF; DNA: TGTGCCATTAGTGATTCCCAGGGTTCTAATGGCTACACCTTC; V: TRBV10-3; J: TRBJ1-2; size: -; D: -
CDR3: CASSTGDGFAEAFF; DNA: TGTGCCAGCAGCACAGGGGATGGTTTCGCTGAAGCTTTCTTT; V: TRBV25-1; J: TRBJ1-1; size: few; D: TRBD1
CDR3: CASSTATSGGLYEQYF; DNA: TGTGCCAGCAGCACCGCGACTAGCGGGGGTCTTTACGAGCAGTACTTC; V: TRBV7-2; J: TRBJ2-7; size: -; D: TRBD2
CDR3: CASSFSGEGQPQHF; DNA: TGTGCCAGCAGTTTCTCAGGGGAGGGCCAGCCCCAGCATTTT; V: TRBV6-5; J: TRBJ1-5; size: -; D: -
CDR3: CASSYPQGFNYGYTF; DNA: TGTGCCAGCAGTTACCCACAGGGATTTAACTATGGCTACACCTTC; V: TRBV6-5; J: TRBJ1-2; size: -; D: -
CDR3: CASSLWDRKDYEQYF; DNA: TGTGCCAGCAGCTTATGGGACAGAAAAGACTACGAGCAGTACTTC; V: TRBV7-9; J: TRBJ2-7; size: once; D: TRBD1
CDR3: CASQAVAEAFF; DNA: TGTGCCAGCCAGGCCGTGGCTGAAGCTTTCTTT; V: TRBV6-1; J: TRBJ1-1; size: -; D: -
CDR3: CATSRGGGGSNQPQHF; DNA: TGTGCCACCAGCAGAGGAGGTGGCGGAAGCAATCAGCCCCAGCATTTT; V: TRBV15; J: TRBJ1-5; size: -; D: -
CDR3: CASSLRNRNNEQFF; DNA: TGCGCCAGCAGCTTGAGAAACAGGAACAATGAGCAGTTCTTC; V: TRBV5-1; J: TRBJ2-1; size: -; D: -
CDR3: CASSFPPSSGPGETQYF; DNA: TGTGCCAGCAGTTTCCCACCTTCTTCAGGGCCTGGGGAGACCCAGTACTTC; V: TRBV28; J: TRBJ2-5; size: -; D: -
CDR3: CASSQRDRGPGEQYF; DNA: TGTGCCAGCAGCCAACGGGACAGGGGGCCGGGAGAGCAGTACTTC; V: TRBV14; J: TRBJ2-7; size: -; D: TRBD1
CDR3: CASIRREGRHEFF; DNA: TGTGCCAGCATCAGGCGGGAGGGCCGACATGAGTTCTTC; V: TRBV2; J: TRBJ2-1; size: few; D: TRBD2
CDR3: CASRGSSSGNTIYF; DNA: TGTGCCAGTAGGGGCAGCAGCTCTGGAAACACCATATATTTT; V: TRBV19; J: TRBJ1-3; size: -; D: -
CDR3: CASSLWADYGYTF; DNA: TGTGCCAGCAGCTTGTGGGCAGACTATGGCTACACCTTC; V: TRBV5-5; J: TRBJ1-2; size: -; D: -
CDR3: CASSLLSGRAWNEQFF; DNA: TGTGCCAGCAGCCTCCTGAGCGGGAGGGCCTGGAATGAGCAGTTCTTC; V: TRBV11-2; J: TRBJ2-1; size: -; D: TRBD2
CDR3: CASSDFRDGYTF; DNA: TGTGCCAGCAGTGATTTCAGGGATGGCTACACCTTC; V: TRBV6-4; J: TRBJ1-2; size: -; D: -
CDR3: CSAEGGAEQYF; DNA: TGCAGCGCCGAAGGGGGGGCCGAGCAGTACTTC; V: TRBV29-1; J: TRBJ2-7; size: -; D: -
CDR3: CASSLSDRDSNQPQHF; DNA: TGTGCCAGCAGCTTATCCGACAGGGATAGCAATCAGCCCCAGCATTTT; V: TRBV5-4; J: TRBJ1-5; size: -; D: TRBD1
CDR3: CASSDNRGFGGYTF; DNA: TGTGCCAGCAGCGATAACAGGGGATTTGGGGGCTACACCTTC; V: TRBV9; J: TRBJ1-2; size: -; D: TRBD1
CDR3: CASTVSSGNTIYF; DNA: TGTGCCAGTACTGTCTCCTCTGGAAACACCATATATTTT; V: TRBV19; J: TRBJ1-3; size: -; D: -
CDR3: CASKLTGGYETQYF; DNA: TGTGCCAGCAAGCTGACAGGGGGCTACGAGACCCAGTACTTC; V: TRBV6-1; J: TRBJ2-5; size: -; D: TRBD1